The present entry profiles one T cell receptor (beta chain) with its context. Which antigen it targets is not known. No quality values exist for individual bases; no much larger clone is one base distant. These data originate in a study of glioma-infiltrating T cells listed by TCRdb under 2016. In the study overall: The low-grade gliomas were WHO grade II oligodendrogliomas or astrocytomas, while the glioblastomas were WHO grade IV tumors sampled at initial diagnosis rather than at recurrent diagnosis. Glioma patients received dexamethasone for six or fewer days before surgery. The sequencing target for blood libraries was about 4- to 11-fold coverage of roughly 950,000 peripheral T cells. Sequencing of TCR alpha- and beta-chain repertoires was performed on glioma tissue, on non-neoplastic brain tissue, and on matched peripheral blood mononuclear cells. Each tissue-infiltrating repertoire was compared with the same patient's peripheral blood repertoire to measure divergence between tissue and blood T-cell populations. Three low-grade glioma patients, roughly eight primary glioblastoma patients, and three non-glioma patients who contributed non-neoplastic brain tissue made up the paired cohort.

General findings and caveats noted by the study authors: Very few CDR3 sequences were found to be shared between tissue and blood, and this scarcity was attributed to high CDR3 diversity and limited sampling. Patients with low tissue-blood divergence were marked by a signature set of shared blood CDR3 motifs, and that set was depleted in highly divergent patients. Group comparisons rested on small numbers: three non-neoplastic, three low-grade glioma and several glioblastoma patients. VJ-independent divergence between tissue and blood was found to be below expectation in non-neoplastic patients but above expectation in all gliomas, particularly low-grade gliomas.

The iRepertoire nested amplicon-rescue multiplex PCR (arm-PCR) platform was used to amplify TCR alpha and beta CDR3 regions from RNA. The input for one-step reverse transcription and amplification was roughly 90-450 ng of either tissue mRNA or PBMC total RNA. Following bead purification, Illumina adapters were added through a secondary multiplex PCR, and the libraries were then gel-purified between 200 and 400 bp. The libraries contained internal 6-nucleotide barcodes that were used for demultiplexing. Sequencing of the libraries was done on an Illumina MiSeq using 2x220 or 2x250 nucleotide paired-end reads. Processing in the source paper ran as follows. Paired reads were merged with FLASH 1.2.11 and aligned to the GRCh37 human genome with BWA-MEM before extracting TRA and TRB reads. For V and J assignment, an IMGT-derived reference of cassette sequences and CDR3 motifs that included pseudogenes was used. Three-frame translation of reads was performed, and productive CDR3s were defined as those with a C...FGXG motif and no stop codons. Unique combinations of V-J cassette pair and CDR3 amino acid sequence were defined as clonotypes. Reads were filtered by Hamming distance, thresholded by each sample's sequence error rate in mapped regions. Using fastp trimming at Q25 and MiXCR clonotype assembly, TCRdb reanalyzed the public sequencing data and kept in-frame beta chains. When rows share a CDR3 protein, they turn into one entry using the most common DNA and genes. These V and J calls originate from TCRdb's pipeline instead of the authors' own analysis. The sample table lists fewer than 500,000 distinct CDR3 sequences, 41% of them with a count of one. The top ten hold around 13% of the sample.

Surgical brain or tumor specimens were cryofrozen in liquid nitrogen immediately after resection, and peripheral blood cells were collected concurrently. The sequencing input was glioma tissue, nonneoplastic brain tissue, or PBMCs (not recorded which). This receptor was taken from a human donor with low-grade glioma or glioblastoma, undergoing nonglioma brain surgery, or in good health (not recorded which).

The DNA is as follows: TGTGCCAGCAGTTTGCTGCTCAGGACAGGGTTCCTCTCTGGGGCCAACGTCCTGACTTTC. Its protein reads: CASSLLLRTGFLSGANVLTF. In this chain, TRBV12-3 or TRBV12-4 is recombined with TRBJ2-6; 8 bases in the middle match TRBD1. The CDR3, cysteine through phenylalanine, is 20 amino acids long. The kept DNA is CDR3 alone, 60 bases in frame from the first base. V and J are trimmed by 3 bases and 0 bases, and the gene matches miss 13 bases of the junction.